This T cell receptor beta chain emerged from a study of T cell responses to AZD1222 COVID-19 vaccine. Overall study results and limits: Seropositivity was recorded at baseline in only a handful of AZD1222 recipients.

The germline CDR1 and CDR2 sequences are MNHEY and SVGEGT. The CDR3 is 12 residues long. V lost 0 bases and J 6 bases, leaving 3 bases between the germline ends. As concerns this clone: What it recognizes is unknown.

Clones were read by immunoSEQ multiplex PCR, and TCRdb kept only the in-frame ones, dropping some. The sample contains 70,000 to 95,000 clones, over 75% of which appear only once. This sample comprised peripheral blood, obtained on day 0 of MenACWY control vaccination. This rearrangement joins TRBV6-2 or TRBV6-3 to TRBJ1-5, with unresolved D. This sequence originates from an adult in good health. CDR3 amino acids: CASSYSGQPQHF. CDR3 bases: TGTGCCAGCAGTTACTCGGGTCAGCCCCAGCATTTT.